The 32 T cell receptor beta chains below all came from one sample that was sequenced in a study of T cell responses to AZD1222 COVID-19 vaccine. Sequencing was performed with immunoSEQ multiplex PCR; in TCRdb, only in-frame clones are kept and a portion is missing. The sample has approximately 160,000 clones, roughly 94% seen once. This specimen was peripheral blood, taken 28 days after the second AZD1222 dose. The receptors were sampled from an adult who received the AZD1222 COVID-19 vaccine.

Only one count was recorded for this clone. The V call is TRBV9, the J call TRBJ2-5; D remains ambiguous. Germline V gives CDR1 SGDLS, CDR2 YYNGEE. The V gene lost 3 bases and the J gene lost 5 bases, with 11 bases spanning the gap. The CDR3 is 13 amino acids. The CDR3, as DNA: TGTGCCAGCAGCGCGGACCCGGCGGAGACCCAGTACTTC. Translation gives CASSADPAETQYF.

The chain employs TRBV5-1 and TRBJ2-3; maybe TRBD2 (6 bases). V lost 4 bases to trimming and J lost 3 bases, with 12 bases between them. The CDR3 is 14 amino acids. Germline V lookup: CDR1 SGHRS, CDR2 YFSETQ. CDR3 bases: TGCGCCAGCAGCCGCCCCGCGGGGACAGATACGCAGTATTTT. Its translation: CASSRPAGTDTQYF.

This chain links TRBV24-1 with TRBJ2-7; 14 bases are shared with TRBD2. Germline CDR1 and CDR2: KGHDR and SFDVKD. After removal of 5 bases from V and 0 bases from J, the junction contained 5 bases not matched to a gene. The CDR3 is 17 amino acids. CDR3 amino acids: CATSGGTSGGSSYEQYF. For the CDR3, the DNA is TGTGCCACCAGTGGAGGGACTAGCGGGGGTTCCTCCTACGAGCAGTACTTC.

V is TRBV5-4 and J is TRBJ2-7, with 10 bases fitting TRBD2. The length of the CDR3 is 15 residues. In germline, CDR1 is SGHNT, CDR2 YYREEE (reference sequence). V trimming: 4 bases; J trimming: 7 bases; junction bases outside the gene matches: 11. CDR3 sequence (DNA): TGTGCCAGCAGCCCCGGGGTAGCGGGAGGAGGAGAGCAGTACTTC. As protein: CASSPGVAGGGEQYF.

This chain uses TRBV29-1 with TRBJ2-1; a weak D match, TRBD2 (5 bases). CDR3 length: 11 residues. Germline loops: CDR1 SQVTM, CDR2 ANQGSEA. V gave up 7 bases and J gave up 4 bases, with 8 bases separating them. CDR3 sequence reads: CSDRGYNEQFF. The CDR3, as DNA: TGCAGCGACAGAGGGTACAATGAGCAGTTCTTC.

J is TRBJ1-3 and V is TRBV7-2; the D gene is possibly TRBD1 (5 bases). This CDR3 contains 14 residues. Trimming took 3 bases from V and 8 from J, leaving 14 bases between them. CDR1 SGHTA and CDR2 FQGNSA come from the germline V gene. CDR3 DNA: TGTGCCAGCAGCTTCGGGCCCGGAGGGGACACCATATATTTT. This translates into CASSFGPGGDTIYF.

This chain uses TRBV4-2 with TRBJ2-7; D remains ambiguous. Per germline, CDR1 LGHNA and CDR2 YNFKEQ. V was shortened by 4 bases and J by 6 bases, with 16 bases between the two germline ends. There are 14 residues in the CDR3. The DNA for the CDR3 is TGTGCCAGCAGCCGGGCCCTATCTTCTACCGAGCAGTACTTC. This encodes CASSRALSSTEQYF.

The rearrangement joins TRBV27 to TRBJ2-1, with a tentative D call TRBD2 (6 bases). The V end lost 3 bases, the J end lost 8 bases, and 14 bases lay between the germline ends. This CDR3 comprises 14 residues. Germline V lookup: CDR1 MNHEY, CDR2 SMNVEV (reference sequence). CDR3 bases: TGTGCCAGCAGTTTGGAGGGGCTTTCACATGAGCAGTTCTTC. Amino acids: CASSLEGLSHEQFF.

The gene calls are TRBV7-9 and TRBJ2-7, with D perhaps matching TRBD1 or TRBD2 (5 bases each). Trimming stripped 4 bases from V and 2 bases from J, with 18 bases between. Per germline, CDR1 SEHNR and CDR2 FQNEAQ (reference sequence). The CDR3 runs to 16 residues. The CDR3 here is CASSSRFGANTYEQYF. For the CDR3, the DNA is TGTGCCAGCAGCTCCCGGTTCGGGGCCAATACCTACGAGCAGTACTTC.

The CDR3 region is CASSKIQGTTEDTQYF. The CDR3 region has the DNA TGTGCCAGTAGTAAAATACAGGGCACCACGGAGGATACGCAGTATTTT. The V gene is TRBV19, the J gene TRBJ2-3; weak D call: TRBD1 (6 bases). Trimming took 4 bases from V and 6 from J, leaving 20 bases between them. This CDR3 is 16 amino acids long. Germline-derived CDR1 and CDR2 are LNHDA and SQIVND (reference sequence).

In this sample, this clone turned up once. J is TRBJ1-1 and V is TRBV19; D might be TRBD1 (5 bases). The length of the CDR3 is 13 residues. Trimming removed 4 bases at V and 3 bases at J, with 9 bases between. Germline assignment: CDR1 LNHDA and CDR2 SQIVND (reference sequence). CDR3 loop: CASSKVRDTEAFF. The CDR3 DNA is TGTGCCAGTAGTAAGGTCAGGGACACTGAAGCTTTCTTT.

The rearrangement uses TRBV5-1 and TRBJ1-2, with a possible D match to TRBD1 (5 bases). CDR3 length equals 14 residues. V was shortened by 5 bases and J by 2 bases, with 13 bases between the two germline ends. In germline, CDR1 is SGHRS, CDR2 YFSETQ. The CDR3 reads CASSRGTANYGYTF. The CDR3 bases are TGCGCCAGCAGTCGTGGGACGGCAAACTATGGCTACACCTTC.

The chain joins TRBV4-1 to TRBJ1-1; 8 bases fit TRBD1. Germline assignment: CDR1 MGHRA and CDR2 YSYEKL. Trimming cost V 3 bases and J 3 bases; bases outside gene matches: 0. The CDR3 sequence is 13 residues long. In nucleotides, the CDR3 is TGCGCCAGCAGCCAGACAGGGGACACTGAAGCTTTCTTT. Its translation: CASSQTGDTEAFF.

This rearrangement joins TRBV27 to TRBJ2-3; TRBD2 matches at 12 bases. The V gene's germline CDR1 is MNHEY and CDR2 SMNVEV (reference sequence). Trimming cost V 5 bases and J 4 bases; bases outside gene matches: 4. This CDR3 is built from 15 residues. CDR3 sequence: CASSPLAGGPDTQYF. CDR3 DNA: TGTGCCAGCAGTCCACTAGCGGGAGGCCCAGATACGCAGTATTTT.

This rearrangement joins TRBV7-3 to TRBJ1-5; tentatively, D is TRBD1 (5 bases). Trimming removed 4 bases from V and 2 bases from J, with 18 bases in between. This CDR3 region has 17 residues. Germline CDR1 SGHTA, CDR2 FQGTGA. DNA for the CDR3: TGTGCCAGCAGCTCCCCCCCGAAAGGGGCATGCAATCAGCCCCAGCATTTT. This sequence encodes CASSSPPKGACNQPQHF. Full variable domain (outside the CDR3, taken from reference TRBV7-3 and TRBJ1-5): GAGVSQTPSNKVTEKGKYVELRCDPISGHTALYWYRQSLGQGPEFLIYFQGTGAADDSGLPNDRFFAVRPEGSVSTLKIQRTERGDSAVYLCASSSPPKGACNQPQHFGDGTRLSIL.

This chain connects TRBV24-1 to TRBJ2-1; D is undetermined. The CDR3 runs 13 residues. Trimming stripped 2 bases from V and 8 bases from J, with 9 bases between. The V gene's germline CDR1 is KGHDR and CDR2 SFDVKD. The CDR3 loop is CATSDSVLHEQFF. In DNA form, the CDR3 reads TGTGCCACCAGTGATTCGGTATTGCATGAGCAGTTCTTC.

The rearrangement links TRBV2 to TRBJ2-5; TRBD2 matches at 9 bases. Germline CDR1 SNHLY, CDR2 FYNNEI. The CDR3 totals 14 residues. V shed 9 bases, J shed 7 bases, and the junction held 12 bases outside the gene matches. The CDR3: CASIIRTSVGTQYF. The CDR3 DNA follows: TGTGCCAGTATAATCCGGACTAGCGTGGGGACCCAGTACTTC. Full variable domain (outside the CDR3, taken from reference TRBV2 and TRBJ2-5): EPEVTQTPSHQVTQMGQEVILRCVPISNHLYFYWYRQILGQKVEFLVSFYNNEISEKSEIFDDQFSVERPDGSNFTLKIRSTKLEDSAMYFCASIIRTSVGTQYFGPGTRLLVL.

The CDR3 reads CASSYFDRDSYEQYF. DNA for the CDR3: TGTGCCAGCAGTTATTTCGACAGGGACTCCTACGAGCAGTACTTC. The chain carries TRBV5-6 and TRBJ2-7, with TRBD1 identical over 7 bases. V was pared by 5 bases and J by 0 bases, with 8 bases of the junction left unmatched. Per germline, CDR1 SGHDT and CDR2 YYEEEE. CDR3 size: 15 residues.

The chain combines TRBV2 with TRBJ1-4; 7 bases align to TRBD1. With 1 base clipped from V and 8 bases from J, the junction kept 7 bases outside the gene matches. CDR1 is SNHLY, CDR2 FYNNEI, per germline. The CDR3 consists of 15 residues. CDR3 nucleotides: TGTGCCAGCAGTGAAGACGACAGGGCGGGAGAAAAACTGTTTTTT. Translated, it gives CASSEDDRAGEKLFF.

V usage is TRBV19 and J usage is TRBJ2-6; TRBD1 matches at 7 bases. Per germline, CDR1 LNHDA and CDR2 SQIVND (reference sequence). Losses at the gene ends were 5 bases for V and 0 bases for J; bases not matched to a gene: 4. The CDR3 runs to 16 residues. The CDR3 loop is CASSSQGNSGANVLTF. CDR3 DNA sequence: TGTGCCAGTAGTTCACAGGGGAACTCTGGGGCCAACGTCCTGACTTTC.

This sequence joins TRBV3-1 (or the pseudogene TRBV3-2) and TRBJ2-1, with D tentatively TRBD2 (7 bases). The CDR3 is made up of 15 amino acids. The V and J ends lost 4 bases and 6 bases respectively, with 16 bases between them. Per germline, CDR1 LGHDT and CDR2 YNNKEL (reference sequence). The CDR3 nucleotides read TGTGCCAGCAGCCCCAATGGACTAGGGGGCAATGAGCAGTTCTTC. It is translated as CASSPNGLGGNEQFF.

The genes are TRBV7-2 and TRBJ1-1; D is perhaps TRBD1 (5 bases). Looked up from germline, CDR1 is SGHTA and CDR2 is FQGNSA. This CDR3 region has 14 residues. Trimming took 0 bases from V and 5 from J, leaving 10 bases between them. CDR3 region: CASSLAGAGTEAFF. CDR3 nucleotide sequence: TGTGCCAGCAGCTTAGCAGGGGCGGGGACTGAAGCTTTCTTT.

The J gene is TRBJ1-1, the V gene TRBV5-1; 12 nucleotides match TRBD1. Germline values: CDR1 SGHRS, CDR2 YFSETQ. Trimming cost V 1 base and J 0 bases; bases outside gene matches: 7. This CDR3 is 18 amino acids long. The CDR3 region is CASSLFGTGGAVNTEAFF. The CDR3 DNA reads TGCGCCAGCAGCTTGTTTGGGACAGGGGGCGCGGTGAACACTGAAGCTTTCTTT.

The chain links TRBV25-1 to TRBJ2-7; TRBD2 matches at 9 bases. This CDR3 spans 15 amino acids. Germline V gene lookup returns CDR1 MGHDK and CDR2 SYGVNS. With 6 bases clipped from V and 1 base from J, the junction kept 7 bases outside the gene matches. The CDR3 protein is CASSGLAKGSYEQYF. The CDR3, as DNA: TGTGCCAGCAGCGGACTAGCGAAGGGTTCCTACGAGCAGTACTTC.

The CDR3 coding sequence is TGTGCCAGCAGCTTAGGTGCGGATTCCTACGAGCAGTACTTC. It yields the protein CASSLGADSYEQYF. The V call is TRBV11-2, the J call TRBJ2-7; D not certain. V lost 1 base, J lost 1 base, and 8 bases lay in between. CDR1 SGHAT and CDR2 FQNNGV come from the germline V gene. The CDR3 is made up of 14 amino acids.

This chain uses TRBV28 with TRBJ1-6; 7 nucleotides align to TRBD1. The V and J ends lost 6 bases and 3 bases, in that order; junction bases with no gene match: 11. Per germline, CDR1 MDHEN and CDR2 SYDVKM. The CDR3 sequence is 17 residues long. CDR3: CASSQGRQGNYNSPLHF. The CDR3 DNA reads as TGTGCCAGCAGCCAAGGCCGACAGGGAAACTATAATTCACCCCTCCACTTT.

This chain uses TRBV19 with TRBJ2-3; 13 bases are shared with TRBD2. Germline values: CDR1 LNHDA, CDR2 SQIVND (reference sequence). V lost 2 bases, J lost 2 bases, and 4 bases stayed unmatched. The CDR3 contains 17 residues. In DNA form, the CDR3 reads TGTGCCAGTAGTATATCCGGGACTAGCGGGACCACAGATACGCAGTATTTT. It translates to CASSISGTSGTTDTQYF.

The chain is built from TRBV9 and TRBJ2-1; 12 positions agree with TRBD2. This CDR3 is 21 amino acids long. V gave up 0 bases and J gave up 0 bases; unmatched junction bases: 13. Germline V lookup: CDR1 SGDLS, CDR2 YYNGEE. DNA for the CDR3: TGTGCCAGCAGCGTAGCTACTAGCGGGAGGACCCATCTGAGCTCCTACAATGAGCAGTTCTTC. Protein: CASSVATSGRTHLSSYNEQFF.

The rearrangement links TRBV6-5 to TRBJ1-1, with 8 nucleotides matching TRBD1. Germline-derived CDR1 and CDR2 are MNHEY and SVGAGI. The CDR3 runs to 14 residues. V shed 5 bases and J 6 bases; nucleotides not matched to a gene: 8. CDR3 loop: CASSRQGANPEAFF. The CDR3 DNA follows: TGTGCCAGCAGTCGGCAGGGGGCTAATCCTGAAGCTTTCTTT.

This rearrangement joins TRBV6-2 or TRBV6-3 to TRBJ2-5; 8 bases fit TRBD2. The CDR3 is made up of 15 amino acids. The trim removed 6 bases at V and 4 bases at J, leaving 10 bases unmatched. Germline V gene sequence: CDR1 MNHEY, CDR2 SVGEGT. The CDR3 reads CASSSGVAGRETQYF. The CDR3 DNA reads as TGTGCCAGCAGCTCCGGGGTAGCGGGGCGAGAGACCCAGTACTTC.

For the CDR3, the DNA is TGTGCCAGCAGCTTAAACGCGAACACCGGGGAGCTGTTTTTT. Amino acids: CASSLNANTGELFF. The chain carries TRBV7-9 and TRBJ2-2; D gene ambiguous. CDR3 size: 14 residues. Germline V gene lookup returns CDR1 SEHNR and CDR2 FQNEAQ (reference sequence). V lost 2 bases and J 0 bases, leaving 4 bases between the germline ends. Full variable domain (missing parts from reference TRBV7-9 and TRBJ2-2): DTGVSQNPRHKITKRGQNVTFRCDPISEHNRLYWYRQTLGQGPEFLTYFQNEAQLEKSRLLSDRFSAERPKGSFSTLEIQRTEQGDSAMYLCASSLNANTGELFFGEGSRLTVL.

The chain has TRBV11-2 and TRBJ1-1, with D possibly being TRBD1 (6 bases). Germline CDR1 reads SGHAT; CDR2 reads FQNNGV. V was clipped by 4 bases and J by 1 base, with 16 bases between them. The CDR3 length is 16 residues. CDR3 loop: CASSSGRGGKNTEAFF. DNA for the CDR3: TGTGCCAGCAGCTCCGGACGAGGGGGGAAGAACACTGAAGCTTTCTTT. Full variable domain (remainder filled in from reference TRBV11-2 and TRBJ1-1): EAGVAQSPRYKIIEKRQSVAFWCNPISGHATLYWYQQILGQGPKLLIQFQNNGVVDDSQLPKDRFSAERLKGVDSTLKIQPAKLEDSAVYLCASSSGRGGKNTEAFFGQGTRLTVV.